The 22 T cell receptor beta chains in this list originate from one sample, sequenced in a study of blood T cells in healthy people across ages. The authors ran a second PCR of 7 to 11 cycles using a sample-barcoded 5' primer and a J-beta primer mix. A single record per CDR3 protein comes from TCRdb applying MiXCR to the 5' RACE reads. Of hundreds of thousands of distinct CDR3 sequences listed, roughly 43% are singletons. Specimen: blood. The receptors derive from a man aged 80 or over in good health.

This clonotype was recorded a few times. The V call is TRBV5-1, the J call TRBJ1-1; D gene unclear. This CDR3 has 11 amino acids. V lost 3 bases and J 5 bases, leaving 5 bases between the germline ends. Germline loops: CDR1 SGHRS, CDR2 YFSETQ. The CDR3 DNA is TGCGCCAGCAGCTCTTCGACTGAAGCTTTCTTT. Protein: CASSSSTEAFF. The variable domain in full, completed from reference TRBV5-1 and TRBJ1-1, reads KAGVTQTPRYLIKTRGQQVTLSCSPISGHRSVSWYQQTPGQGLQFLFEYFSETQRNKGNFPGRFSGRQFSNSRSEMNVSTLELGDSALYLCASSSSTEAFFGQGTRLTVV.

The genes are TRBV20-1 and TRBJ1-2; no clear D gene. Germline V gives CDR1 DFQATT, CDR2 SNEGSKA (reference sequence). The CDR3 sequence is 14 residues long. V was pared by 3 bases and J by 4 bases, with 15 bases between. CDR3 sequence: CSASFGRESYGYTF. The CDR3, as DNA: TGCAGTGCTAGTTTCGGGCGAGAGAGCTATGGCTACACCTTC.

The chain uses TRBV7-2 and TRBJ2-3, with no clear D. The V gene lost 6 bases and the J gene lost 7 bases, with 8 bases spanning the gap. Germline CDR1 and CDR2: SGHTA and FQGNSA. This CDR3 contains 11 residues. Here the CDR3 DNA reads TGTGCCAGCAGTCGACAATATACGCAGTATTTT. It codes for CASSRQYTQYF.

This clonotype was counted only a few times. The chain combines TRBV10-3 with TRBJ2-1, with a tentative D call TRBD2 (6 bases). There are 14 residues in the CDR3. CDR1 is ENHRY, CDR2 SYGVKD, per germline. Trimming shortened V by 2 bases and J by 8 bases, and 13 bases separated the two germline ends. CDR3 loop: CAISEAGREDEQFF. CDR3 nucleotides: TGTGCCATCAGTGAGGCCGGTAGGGAGGATGAGCAGTTCTTC.

This clonotype has only a few counts. The chain couples TRBV5-1 to TRBJ1-1; the D is unclear. V lost 0 bases to trimming and J lost 4 bases, with 10 bases between them. This CDR3 is 14 amino acids long. The germline V gene has CDR1 SGHRS and CDR2 YFSETQ. The CDR3 here is CASSLVAGSTEAFF. DNA of the CDR3: TGCGCCAGCAGCTTGGTAGCAGGTTCCACTGAAGCTTTCTTT. Variable domain in full (rest from reference TRBV5-1 and TRBJ1-1): KAGVTQTPRYLIKTRGQQVTLSCSPISGHRSVSWYQQTPGQGLQFLFEYFSETQRNKGNFPGRFSGRQFSNSRSEMNVSTLELGDSALYLCASSLVAGSTEAFFGQGTRLTVV.

The V and J genes are TRBV6-2 or TRBV6-3 and TRBJ1-4, with a tentative D call TRBD1 (6 bases). This CDR3 has 13 residues. V was clipped by 2 bases and J by 5 bases, with 6 bases between them. Germline V gives CDR1 MNHEY, CDR2 SVGEGT. CDR3 sequence reads: CASSYDRNEKLFF. In DNA form, the CDR3 reads TGTGCCAGCAGTTACGACAGGAATGAAAAACTGTTTTTT.

This clonotype was observed a handful of times. This chain links TRBV18 with TRBJ2-7; 10 bases fit TRBD2. CDR1 KGHSH and CDR2 LQKENI come from the germline V gene. With V trimmed by 0 bases and J by 2 bases, 1 base remained unmatched. The CDR3 is 15 residues long. The CDR3 region is CASSPPSGRAYEQYF. CDR3 in DNA: TGTGCCAGCTCACCACCCAGCGGGAGGGCCTACGAGCAGTACTTC.

The CDR3 DNA sequence: TGTGCCAGCAGCTTAGTTTCTAGCGGGAGTTCACCCGGAGAGCAGTACTTC. Amino acids: CASSLVSSGSSPGEQYF. The genes are TRBV7-8 and TRBJ2-4, with 10 bases that match TRBD2. The V and J ends lost 1 base and 13 bases, in that order; junction bases with no gene match: 16. This CDR3 region has 17 residues. Germline CDR1 reads SGHVS; CDR2 reads FQNEAQ.

The chain uses TRBV4-2 and TRBJ2-7, with no clear D. The V gene's germline CDR1 is LGHNA and CDR2 YNFKEQ. The length of the CDR3 is 12 residues. V was trimmed by 4 bases and J by 8 bases, leaving 12 bases between them. This chain's CDR3 is CASSPSLSQQYF. CDR3 DNA sequence: TGTGCCAGCAGCCCTTCACTCAGCCAGCAGTACTTC.

The V gene is TRBV20-1, the J gene TRBJ1-1; no definite D call. CDR1 is DFQATT, CDR2 SNEGSKA, per germline (reference sequence). Trimming cost V 0 bases and J 7 bases, with 9 bases left between them. The CDR3 extends over 12 amino acids. CDR3 coding DNA: TGCAGTGCTAGAGAGGGGTCCCTTGAAGCTTTCTTT. Its protein product is CSAREGSLEAFF.

This clonotype was observed a few times. V usage is TRBV27 and J usage is TRBJ1-2, with 8 bases lining up with TRBD1. With V trimmed by 5 bases and J by 5 bases, 16 bases remained unmatched. Germline lookup yields CDR1 MNHEY and CDR2 SMNVEV (reference sequence). This CDR3 spans 17 amino acids. The CDR3 loop reads CASSVLTGDGLTYGYTF. In DNA, the CDR3 is TGTGCCAGCAGTGTATTGACAGGGGATGGACTTACTTATGGCTACACCTTC.

This clonotype was detected a few times. The V call is TRBV7-3, the J call TRBJ2-5, with D possibly being TRBD1 or TRBD2 (6 bases each). Trimming stripped 2 bases from V and 5 bases from J, with 15 bases between. Per germline, CDR1 SGHTA and CDR2 FQGTGA. The CDR3 has 15 amino acids. The CDR3 loop is CASSLRGRVRETQYF. The CDR3 region has the DNA TGTGCCAGCAGCTTACGGGGGCGGGTCCGGGAGACCCAGTACTTC. The entire variable domain, with the rest obtained from reference TRBV7-3 and TRBJ2-5, is as follows: GAGVSQTPSNKVTEKGKYVELRCDPISGHTALYWYRQSLGQGPEFLIYFQGTGAADDSGLPNDRFFAVRPEGSVSTLKIQRTERGDSAVYLCASSLRGRVRETQYFGPGTRLLVL.

V is TRBV6-1 and J is TRBJ1-5; the D is unclear. The CDR3 is 14 amino acids. Trimming took 2 bases from V and 4 from J, leaving 9 bases between them. The germline CDR1 and CDR2 sequences are MNHNS and SASEGT. CDR3 in DNA: TGTGCCAGCAGTGAAAGCGGAAAGAATCAGCCCCAGCATTTT. Amino acid sequence: CASSESGKNQPQHF.

Written as DNA, the CDR3 is TGTGCCAGCAGTTTGGGGGGACAGGGAATGGGGACTGAAGCTTTCTTT. Its translation is CASSLGGQGMGTEAFF. The chain has TRBV12-3 or TRBV12-4 and TRBJ1-1, with 9 bases aligning to TRBD1. The CDR3 totals 16 residues. The V and J ends lost 3 bases and 5 bases, in that order; junction bases with no gene match: 10.

Ten or more counts support this clonotype. The chain carries TRBV28 and TRBJ2-7; 7 positions match TRBD1. Trimming took 2 bases from V and 0 from J; bases not matched to a gene: 7. This CDR3 is built from 16 residues. The germline V gene has CDR1 MDHEN and CDR2 SYDVKM. DNA for the CDR3: TGTGCCAGCAGTTTAGAGGGACAGCCTAGCTCCTACGAGCAGTACTTC. This codes for CASSLEGQPSSYEQYF.

CDR3 residues: CASSPRNGQYGYTF. CDR3 coding DNA: TGTGCCAGCAGCCCACGAAATGGACAGTATGGCTACACCTTC. This chain links TRBV7-2 with TRBJ1-2; the D gene is possibly TRBD1 (6 bases). Trimming shortened V by 5 bases and J by 5 bases, and 15 bases separated the two germline ends. This CDR3 contains 14 residues. From germline, CDR1 is SGHTA and CDR2 FQGNSA.

This clonotype was detected only a few times. This chain joins TRBV5-6 and TRBJ2-7; D may be TRBD1 (6 bases). The V gene's germline CDR1 is SGHDT and CDR2 YYEEEE. Trimming took 3 bases from V and 3 from J, leaving 19 bases between them. There are 16 residues in the CDR3. The CDR3 region has the DNA TGTGCCAGCAGCTCCGACACAGGGCTCTTCGTCTACGAGCAGTACTTC. Its protein is CASSSDTGLFVYEQYF.

The genes are TRBV20-1 and TRBJ2-1, with a possible D match to TRBD2 (6 bases). CDR3 length equals 13 residues. The germline gives CDR1 DFQATT, CDR2 SNEGSKA (reference sequence). Trimming removed 5 bases from V and 6 bases from J, with 14 bases in between. In nucleotides, the CDR3 is TGCAGTGCTGCAGGACTATACCTCAATGAGCAGTTCTTC. Amino acids: CSAAGLYLNEQFF.

The J gene is TRBJ2-5, the V gene TRBV12-3 or TRBV12-4, with 7 bases that match TRBD1. The J call is doubtful: the DNA matches TRBJ2-7 better. The length of the CDR3 is 14 residues. The CDR3 protein is CASRQRQGWYEQYF. The CDR3 DNA reads TGTGCCAGCCGTCAAAGACAGGGTTGGTACGAGCAGTACTTC.

This clonotype was seen a handful of times. J is TRBJ2-7 and V is TRBV7-3; unclear D gene. The V and J ends lost 5 bases and 6 bases respectively, with 14 bases between them. The CDR3 has 13 residues. In germline, CDR1 is SGHTA, CDR2 FQGTGA. The CDR3: CASSPVPGREQYF. The CDR3 DNA follows: TGTGCCAGCAGCCCGGTTCCGGGCCGCGAGCAGTACTTC.

The rearrangement joins TRBV20-1 to TRBJ2-5; 10 nucleotides align to TRBD2. Germline CDR1 reads DFQATT; CDR2 reads SNEGSKA (reference sequence). V gave up 3 bases and J gave up 4 bases; unmatched junction bases: 5. The CDR3 runs to 14 residues. This chain's CDR3 is CSASPSGRRETQYF. The CDR3 coding sequence is TGCAGTGCTAGCCCTAGCGGGAGACGAGAGACCCAGTACTTC.

The V gene is TRBV20-1, the J gene TRBJ1-6; TRBD1 is a possible D gene (5 bases). Germline CDR1 is DFQATT and CDR2 is SNEGSKA (reference sequence). The CDR3 is 18 residues long. Trimming left V 6 bases short and J 10 bases short, with 31 bases between. The CDR3 bases are TGCAGTGCGCCTGCCCCGGTGGGGCAGGTACGTTTGAGGTCACCCCTCCACTTT. The encoded protein is CSAPAPVGQVRLRSPLHF.